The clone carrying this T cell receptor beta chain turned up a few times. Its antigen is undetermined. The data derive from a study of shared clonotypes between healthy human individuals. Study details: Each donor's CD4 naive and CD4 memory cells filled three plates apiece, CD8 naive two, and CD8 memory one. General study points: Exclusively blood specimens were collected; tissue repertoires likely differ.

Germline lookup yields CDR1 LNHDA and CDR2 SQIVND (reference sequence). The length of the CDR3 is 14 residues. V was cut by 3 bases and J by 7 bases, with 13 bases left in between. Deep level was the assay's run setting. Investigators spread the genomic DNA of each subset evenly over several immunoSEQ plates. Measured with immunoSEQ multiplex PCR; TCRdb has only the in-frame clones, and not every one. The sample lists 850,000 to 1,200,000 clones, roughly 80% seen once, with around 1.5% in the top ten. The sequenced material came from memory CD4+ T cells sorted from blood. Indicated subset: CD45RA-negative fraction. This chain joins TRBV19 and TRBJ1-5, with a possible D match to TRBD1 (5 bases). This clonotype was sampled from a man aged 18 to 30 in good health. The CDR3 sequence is CASSMFRRGQPQHF. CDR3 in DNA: TGTGCCAGTAGTATGTTCCGTCGGGGCCAGCCCCAGCATTTT.